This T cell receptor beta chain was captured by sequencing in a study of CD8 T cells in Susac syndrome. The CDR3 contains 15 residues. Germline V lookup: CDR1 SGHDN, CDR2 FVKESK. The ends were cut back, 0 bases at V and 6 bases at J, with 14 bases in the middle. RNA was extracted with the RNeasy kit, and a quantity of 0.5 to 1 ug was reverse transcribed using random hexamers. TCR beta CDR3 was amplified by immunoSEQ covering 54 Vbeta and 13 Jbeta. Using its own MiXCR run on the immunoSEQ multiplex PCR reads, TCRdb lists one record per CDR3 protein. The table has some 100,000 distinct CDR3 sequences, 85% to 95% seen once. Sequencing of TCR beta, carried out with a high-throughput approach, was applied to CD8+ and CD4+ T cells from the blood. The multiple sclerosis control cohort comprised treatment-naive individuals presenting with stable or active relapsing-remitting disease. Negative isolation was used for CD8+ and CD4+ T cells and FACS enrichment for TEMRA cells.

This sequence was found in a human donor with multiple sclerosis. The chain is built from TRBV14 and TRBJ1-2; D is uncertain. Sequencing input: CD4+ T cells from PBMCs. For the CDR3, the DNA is TGTGCCAGCAGCCAAGATCTCGGGCGAGGCAATGGCTACACCTTC. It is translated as CASSQDLGRGNGYTF.